Presented here are 21 T cell receptor beta chains from one specimen sequenced in a study of cytomegalovirus exposure and HLA in healthy donors. Repertoires were generated with immunoSEQ multiplex PCR, while TCRdb's copy carries only in-frame clones and drops some. The data contain around 150,000 clones, around 90% of them seen just once; the ten biggest clones take up around 3.2%. The sequencing input was PBMCs. All receptors derive from a woman in her late teens or twenties in good health and CMV-seropositive.

The chain couples TRBV29-1 to TRBJ2-3; perhaps TRBD1 as D (6 bases). The CDR3 consists of 14 residues. The germline gives CDR1 SQVTM, CDR2 ANQGSEA. Trimming shortened V by 5 bases and J by 5 bases, and 17 bases separated the two germline ends. The CDR3 nucleotides are TGCAGCGTTTATTTAGCAGGGGATGGAGATACGCAGTATTTT. Protein product: CSVYLAGDGDTQYF.

V usage is TRBV6-1 and J usage is TRBJ2-2, with D perhaps TRBD2 (5 bases). Trimming left V 8 bases short and J 0 bases short, with 10 bases between. The V gene's germline CDR1 is MNHNS and CDR2 SASEGT. The CDR3 has 14 amino acids. In nucleotides, the CDR3 is TGTGCCAGCGGAGGACTTTCGAACACCGGGGAGCTGTTTTTT. Residues: CASGGLSNTGELFF.

This rearrangement joins TRBV12-5 to TRBJ1-1; D is unresolved. The germline CDR1 and CDR2 sequences are LGHNT and FRNRAP. The length of the CDR3 is 13 residues. V dropped 3 bases and J dropped 1 base, with 6 bases sitting between them. The CDR3 DNA is TGTGCTAGTGGTTTCGCGGGGAACACTGAAGCTTTCTTT. Translating gives CASGFAGNTEAFF.

V is TRBV6-1 and J is TRBJ2-5; no reliable D call. V lost 0 bases, J lost 4 bases, and 9 bases lay in between. This CDR3 contains 14 residues. CDR1 and CDR2 from the germline V gene are MNHNS and SASEGT. The CDR3 DNA follows: TGTGCCAGCAGTGAAGCCCCCTTCGGAGAGACCCAGTACTTC. It specifies CASSEAPFGETQYF.

This chain joins TRBV5-1 and TRBJ2-2; a possible D gene is TRBD1 (7 bases). The CDR3 is 14 residues long. In germline, CDR1 is SGHRS, CDR2 YFSETQ. Trimming removed 4 bases at V and 4 bases at J, with 11 bases between. The DNA of the CDR3 is TGCGCCAGCAGCGCGGGACAGATCACCGGGGAGCTGTTTTTT. Amino acid sequence: CASSAGQITGELFF.

The chain is built from TRBV4-3 and TRBJ2-2; D gene ambiguous. Looked up from germline, CDR1 is LGHNA and CDR2 is YSLEER. V lost 0 bases, J lost 4 bases, and 9 bases lay in between. The CDR3 extends over 15 amino acids. The CDR3: CASSQDTGGTGELFF. In nucleotides, the CDR3 is TGCGCCAGCAGCCAAGACACGGGTGGCACCGGGGAGCTGTTTTTT.

The chain links TRBV4-1 to TRBJ2-3, with 7 bases aligning to TRBD2. CDR3 length: 19 amino acids. After removal of 2 bases from V and 2 bases from J, the junction contained 16 bases not matched to a gene. Germline loops: CDR1 MGHRA, CDR2 YSYEKL. The CDR3 here is CASSQLNVFSGRDTDTQYF. The CDR3 DNA sequence: TGCGCCAGCAGCCAACTCAACGTGTTTAGCGGGCGAGACACAGATACGCAGTATTTT.

This clone showed up just once. J is TRBJ2-7 and V is TRBV27; a possible D gene is TRBD2 (5 bases). This CDR3 is 13 amino acids long. The ends were cut back, 6 bases at V and 6 bases at J, with 15 bases in the middle. Germline CDR1 is MNHEY and CDR2 is SMNVEV (reference sequence). CDR3 sequence reads: CASSLRLASEQYF. The CDR3 DNA sequence: TGTGCCAGCAGCCTAAGGCTAGCTTCCGAGCAGTACTTC.

This rearrangement joins TRBV18 to TRBJ2-7; 7 bases agree with TRBD2. J was trimmed by 6 bases and V by 2 bases; bases with no gene match: 1. The germline CDR1 and CDR2 sequences are KGHSH and LQKENI. The CDR3 sequence is 12 residues long. The CDR3 DNA follows: TGTGCCAGCTCACCAGGCGGGGGCGAGCAGTACTTC. Translation gives CASSPGGGEQYF.

The chain employs TRBV30 and TRBJ2-3; 10 nucleotides agree with TRBD2. J was trimmed by 3 bases and V by 4 bases; bases with no gene match: 19. The CDR3 is 19 amino acids. Germline V gives CDR1 GTSNPN, CDR2 SVGIG (reference sequence). The CDR3 reads CAWNAGRVVGAGGTDTQYF. The CDR3 region has the DNA TGTGCCTGGAACGCAGGGAGGGTGGTCGGAGCGGGAGGGACAGATACGCAGTATTTT.

J is TRBJ2-2 and V is TRBV5-4, with D unclear. This CDR3 contains 12 residues. Trimming pared 1 base from V and 8 bases from J, leaving 6 bases between. Germline V CDR1 and CDR2: SGHNT, YYREEE (reference sequence). CDR3 residues: CASSLQAGELFF. The DNA for the CDR3 is TGTGCCAGCAGCTTGCAGGCAGGGGAGCTGTTTTTT. The full variable domain, in which reference TRBV5-4 and TRBJ2-2 provide the parts outside the CDR3, is ETGVTQSPTHLIKTRGQQVTLRCSSQSGHNTVSWYQQALGQGPQFIFQYYREEENGRGNFPPRFSGLQFPNYSSELNVNALELDDSALYLCASSLQAGELFFGEGSRLTVL.

The V and J genes are TRBV28 and TRBJ1-2, with D unresolved. CDR3 size: 16 residues. Per the germline V gene, CDR1 is MDHEN and CDR2 is SYDVKM. V lost 6 bases, J lost 4 bases, and 21 bases lay in between. CDR3: CASSSHELRERYGYTF. The CDR3 coding sequence is TGTGCCAGCAGCTCTCATGAGCTCCGGGAGCGCTATGGCTACACCTTC.

The rearrangement uses TRBV4-2 and TRBJ2-7, with 7 bases identical to TRBD1. The CDR3 contains 14 residues. V lost 4 bases and J lost 6; bases outside the gene matches: 9. Germline CDR1 reads LGHNA; CDR2 reads YNFKEQ. This CDR3 is CASSLLWDSGEQYF. Here the CDR3 DNA reads TGTGCCAGCAGCCTATTATGGGACAGTGGCGAGCAGTACTTC.

This clone has only one observation. The chain has TRBV6-5 and TRBJ1-5; 7 bases agree with TRBD1. The CDR3 loop spans 13 amino acids. Looked up from germline, CDR1 is MNHEY and CDR2 is SVGAGI. The V gene end was trimmed by 6 bases and the J gene end by 6 bases; junction bases not matched to a gene: 5. The CDR3 spells CASRPTGTQPQHF. The DNA for the CDR3 is TGTGCCAGCAGACCGACAGGGACTCAGCCCCAGCATTTT.

The table lists this clone with a count of one. This chain uses TRBV5-4 with TRBJ2-7, with D maybe TRBD2 (6 bases). Per germline, CDR1 SGHNT and CDR2 YYREEE (reference sequence). Trimming removed 3 bases from V and 6 bases from J, with 13 bases in between. The CDR3 sequence is 13 residues long. The CDR3 nucleotides are TGTGCCAGCAGCTCCGCGGGACCCGCCGAGCAGTACTTC. Amino acid sequence: CASSSAGPAEQYF.

The CDR3 sequence: CASSQGPGGSTDTQYF. For the CDR3, the DNA is TGCGCCAGCAGCCAAGGTCCAGGGGGCAGCACAGATACGCAGTATTTT. The J gene is TRBJ2-3, the V gene TRBV4-1, with 8 bases lining up with TRBD1. J was trimmed by 0 bases and V by 1 base; bases with no gene match: 3. CDR3 length: 16 amino acids. Germline CDR1 is MGHRA and CDR2 is YSYEKL.

The V gene is TRBV19, the J gene TRBJ2-7; 8 nucleotides match TRBD2. CDR1 and CDR2 from the germline V gene are LNHDA and SQIVND (reference sequence). J lost 6 bases, V lost 3 bases, and 7 bases had no gene match. The CDR3 consists of 14 residues. The CDR3 reads CASSIERELGEQYF. CDR3 nucleotides: TGTGCCAGTAGTATTGAGCGGGAGCTGGGCGAGCAGTACTTC.

The rearrangement links TRBV11-3 to TRBJ2-7, with 10 positions matching TRBD1. CDR1 and CDR2 from the germline V gene are SGHNT and YENEEA. This CDR3 is built from 15 residues. V shed 2 bases, J shed 1 base, and the junction held 2 bases outside the gene matches. CDR3 sequence: CASSLQDRGSYEQYF. CDR3 bases: TGTGCCAGCAGCTTACAGGACAGGGGGTCCTACGAGCAGTACTTC.

The V and J genes are TRBV10-1 and TRBJ2-5; 10 bases match TRBD2. The CDR3 runs to 17 residues. With 3 bases clipped from V and 5 bases from J, the junction kept 12 bases outside the gene matches. Germline CDR1 and CDR2: WNHNN and SYGVQD (reference sequence). The CDR3 nucleotides read TGCGCCAGCAGTGACTCCGGGGCTAGCGGGAGTTGGGAGACCCAGTACTTC. Its translation: CASSDSGASGSWETQYF.

This chain uses TRBV15 with TRBJ2-3, with TRBD2 as a possible D gene (6 bases). The CDR3 has 15 amino acids. CDR1 LNHNV and CDR2 YYDKDF come from the germline V gene (reference sequence). V was shortened by 1 base and J by 6 bases, with 14 bases between the two germline ends. The CDR3 sequence is CATSRGGVVGDTQYF. The CDR3 region has the DNA TGTGCCACCAGCAGAGGGGGGGTCGTGGGTGATACGCAGTATTTT.

The chain has TRBV6-5 and TRBJ1-1; D is ambiguous. V dropped 0 bases and J dropped 1 base, with 6 bases sitting between them. Germline V gene lookup returns CDR1 MNHEY and CDR2 SVGAGI. The CDR3 totals 14 residues. The CDR3 region is CASSYSRQNTEAFF. The CDR3 region has the DNA TGTGCCAGCAGTTACTCCAGACAGAACACTGAAGCTTTCTTT.